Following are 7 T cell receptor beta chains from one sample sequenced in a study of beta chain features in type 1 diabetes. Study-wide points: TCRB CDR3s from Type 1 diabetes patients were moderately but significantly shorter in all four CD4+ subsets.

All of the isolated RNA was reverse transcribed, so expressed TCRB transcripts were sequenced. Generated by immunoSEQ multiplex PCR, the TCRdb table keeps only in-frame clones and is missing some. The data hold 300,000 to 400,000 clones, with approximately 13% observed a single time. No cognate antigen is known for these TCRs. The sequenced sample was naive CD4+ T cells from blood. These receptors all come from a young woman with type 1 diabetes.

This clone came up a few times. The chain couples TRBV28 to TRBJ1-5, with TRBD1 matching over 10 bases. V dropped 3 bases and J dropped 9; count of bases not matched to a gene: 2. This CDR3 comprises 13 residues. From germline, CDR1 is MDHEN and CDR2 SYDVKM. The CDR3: CASSLGDRGPQHF. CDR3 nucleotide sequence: TGTGCCAGCAGTTTGGGGGACAGGGGGCCCCAGCATTTT.

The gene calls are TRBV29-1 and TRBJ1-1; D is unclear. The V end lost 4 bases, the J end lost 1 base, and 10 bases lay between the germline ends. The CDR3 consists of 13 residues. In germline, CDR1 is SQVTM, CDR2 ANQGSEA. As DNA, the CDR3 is TGCAGCGTTGTAATCGTACAGAACACTGAAGCTTTCTTT. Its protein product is CSVVIVQNTEAFF.

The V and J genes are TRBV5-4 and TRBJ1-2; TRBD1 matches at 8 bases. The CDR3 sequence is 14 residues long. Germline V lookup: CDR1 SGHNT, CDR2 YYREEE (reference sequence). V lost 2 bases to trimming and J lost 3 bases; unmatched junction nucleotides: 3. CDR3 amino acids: CASSLQGGYYGYTF. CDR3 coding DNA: TGTGCCAGCAGCTTACAGGGGGGGTACTATGGCTACACCTTC.

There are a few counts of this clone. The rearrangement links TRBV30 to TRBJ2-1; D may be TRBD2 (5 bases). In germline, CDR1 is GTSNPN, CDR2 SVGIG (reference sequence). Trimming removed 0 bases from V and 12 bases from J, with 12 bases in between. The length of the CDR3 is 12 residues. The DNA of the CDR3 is TGTGCCTGGAGTGTATCCGGCGGGTGGCAGTTCTTC. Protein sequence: CAWSVSGGWQFF. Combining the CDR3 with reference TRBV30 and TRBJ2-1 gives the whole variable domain SQTIHQWPATLVQPVGSPLSLECTVEGTSNPNLYWYRQAAGRGLQLLFYSVGIGQISSEVPQNLSASRPQDRQFILSSKKLLLSDSGFYLCAWSVSGGWQFFGPGTRLTVL.

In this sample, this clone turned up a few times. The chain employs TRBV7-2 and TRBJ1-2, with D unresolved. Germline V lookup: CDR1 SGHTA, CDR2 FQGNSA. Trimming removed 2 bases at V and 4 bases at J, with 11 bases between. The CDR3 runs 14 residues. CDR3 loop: CASSLTDYSYGYTF. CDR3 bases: TGTGCCAGCAGCTTAACGGACTACTCCTATGGCTACACCTTC.

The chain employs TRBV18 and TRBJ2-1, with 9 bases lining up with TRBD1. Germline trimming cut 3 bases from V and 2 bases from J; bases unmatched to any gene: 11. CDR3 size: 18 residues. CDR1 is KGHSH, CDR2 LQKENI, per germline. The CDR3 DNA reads TGTGCCAGCTCACCCCGCGAGCCCGGACAGGGGACCTACAATGAGCAGTTCTTC. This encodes CASSPREPGQGTYNEQFF.

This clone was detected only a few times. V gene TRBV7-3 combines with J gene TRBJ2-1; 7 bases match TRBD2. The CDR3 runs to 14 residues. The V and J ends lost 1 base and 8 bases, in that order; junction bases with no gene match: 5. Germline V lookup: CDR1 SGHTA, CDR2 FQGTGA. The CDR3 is CASSLRWGGDEQFF. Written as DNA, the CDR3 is TGTGCCAGCAGCTTAAGGTGGGGGGGGGATGAGCAGTTCTTC. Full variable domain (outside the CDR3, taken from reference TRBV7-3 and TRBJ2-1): GAGVSQTPSNKVTEKGKYVELRCDPISGHTALYWYRQSLGQGPEFLIYFQGTGAADDSGLPNDRFFAVRPEGSVSTLKIQRTERGDSAVYLCASSLRWGGDEQFFGPGTRLTVL.